This section outlines one TCR beta chain sequence together with its context. What it binds is not known. Germline V lookup: CDR1 DFQATT, CDR2 SNEGSKA (reference sequence). This CDR3 has 14 residues. Trimming cost V 0 bases and J 1 base, with 9 bases left between them. The data were taken from a study of early T cells in non-severe SARS-CoV-2 infection. Study details: Alpha and beta chains were unpaired, from unsorted whole-blood bulk RNA.

cDNA molecules, individually, were tagged with unique molecular identifiers. TCRdb called the 5' RACE reads again in MiXCR, with one record for every CDR3 protein. This table has about 83,000 distinct CDR3 sequences, approximately 13% appearing once. Study observations and caveats: Anti-spike CD8 responses were favored by VDJdb matching, which missed private and CD4 specificities.

The sample consisted of whole blood. This chain links TRBV20-1 with TRBJ1-1; no reliable D call. This sequence originates from an adult who was a healthcare worker with PCR-confirmed SARS-CoV-2 infection or an uninfected control (not recorded which). CDR3 DNA sequence: TGCAGTGCTAGAGATCGTCAGACGAACACTGAAGCTTTCTTT. Translation gives CSARDRQTNTEAFF.